The source of this T cell receptor beta chain is a study of cytomegalovirus exposure and HLA in healthy donors. With 60 Vbeta and 13 Jbeta primers, the PCR was carried out. Using immunoSEQ multiplex PCR, the repertoire was profiled, and TCRdb retains in-frame clones only, with some absent. The sample comprises around 150,000 clones, 65% to 70% of which are singletons, and over 9.5% rests with the top ten. Study outcomes and limitations: TCR association rates varied by HLA locus in a later analysis, with DRB1 highest and HLA-C lowest.

Points on this clone: What it recognizes is unknown.

From germline, CDR1 is MNHEY and CDR2 SMNVEV (reference sequence). The CDR3 totals 15 residues. The V and J ends lost 5 bases and 2 bases respectively, with 16 bases between them. The gene calls are TRBV27 and TRBJ2-7; D call uncertain. Sequences were obtained from PBMCs. The TCR comes from a young man in good health and CMV-seropositive. The CDR3 region has the DNA TGTGCCAGCAGTCTCCTACTGGGCAGTACCTACGAGCAGTACTTC. This sequence encodes CASSLLLGSTYEQYF.